This is a list of T cell receptor beta chains from one sample in a study of T cell responses to AZD1222 COVID-19 vaccine. Libraries were prepared by immunoSEQ multiplex PCR; TCRdb keeps only in-frame clonotypes and omits some of them. The data contain roughly 120,000 clones, 88% of them singletons. The material sequenced was peripheral blood, taken on day 0 of AZD1222 vaccination. These TCRs come from an adult in good health. Both conserved end residues are part of each CDR3. The order of the fields is clone size, D gene, J gene, V gene, CDR3 DNA, CDR3 protein. A D gene is named only where the DNA matches it firmly. Rows may omit the clone size; those that give it use once, few, many or a size class.

NA,TRBD1,TRBJ1-2,TRBV24-1,TGTGCCACCAGTGATCCCGGGACAGGGTCGTATGGCTACACCTTC,CATSDPGTGSYGYTF
NA,TRBD1,TRBJ2-5,TRBV9,TGTGCCAGCAGCCTGGCAGGACAGGGGCAAGAGACCCAGTACTTC,CASSLAGQGQETQYF
NA,TRBD1,TRBJ2-1,TRBV18,TGTGCCAGCTCACCCGTAGGGACAGGCCCTGGGCAGTTCTTC,CASSPVGTGPGQFF
NA,NA,TRBJ2-5,TRBV12-3/TRBV12-4,TGTGCCAGCACCAAGGGGGGGGGAGAGACCCAGTACTTC,CASTKGGGETQYF
NA,TRBD2,TRBJ2-1,TRBV6-5,TGTGCCAGCAGTTACCGGACTAGCGGGAGTGAGCAGTTCTTC,CASSYRTSGSEQFF
NA,NA,TRBJ2-5,TRBV11-2,TGTGCCAGCAGCTTAGGAGGGGGGTGGCAAGAAGAGACCCAGTACTTC,CASSLGGGWQEETQYF
NA,NA,TRBJ1-1,TRBV7-2,TGTGCCAGCAGCTTAGAGATAGGGAGGAGCGCTGAAGCTTTCTTT,CASSLEIGRSAEAFF
NA,NA,TRBJ1-2,TRBV28,TGTGCCAGCAGACCGGGGCAGGGGTATGGCTACACCTTC,CASRPGQGYGYTF
NA,NA,TRBJ2-1,TRBV9,TGTGCCAGCGCGGGGCCCATCCAGTTCTTC,CASAGPIQFF
NA,NA,TRBJ2-5,TRBV11-3,TGTGCCAGCAGCTCTGGGGGGGGGCGCGAGACCCAGTACTTC,CASSSGGGRETQYF
NA,NA,TRBJ1-3,TRBV6-1,TGTGCCAGCAGTGAAGCGTGGACAAACACCATATATTTT,CASSEAWTNTIYF
once,NA,TRBJ1-1,TRBV19,TGTGCCAGTAGTATTGGGACGGTCAACACTGAAGCTTTCTTT,CASSIGTVNTEAFF
few,NA,TRBJ2-3,TRBV30,TGTGCCTGGAGACTGACAATATTTTCCACAGATACGCAGTATTTT,CAWRLTIFSTDTQYF
NA,NA,TRBJ1-2,TRBV29-1,TGCAGCGTTGAAGGGACGGGCCCTAGGTCGGGCTACACCTTC,CSVEGTGPRSGYTF
NA,NA,TRBJ1-2,TRBV4-1,TGCGCCAGCAGCCAAGGGCGCCTACGGGGAAACTATGGCTACACCTTC,CASSQGRLRGNYGYTF
NA,NA,TRBJ2-3,TRBV12-3/TRBV12-4,TGTGCCAGCAGTCTCGGGGTAGGGACGCAGTATTTT,CASSLGVGTQYF
NA,TRBD1,TRBJ1-3,TRBV19,TGTGCCAGTAGTACCGACAGGGGCGGAAACACCATATATTTT,CASSTDRGGNTIYF
NA,NA,TRBJ1-6,TRBV30,TGTGCCTGGAGTCGCAGGGAGAATTCACCCCTCCACTTT,CAWSRRENSPLHF
NA,TRBD1,TRBJ1-5,TRBV28,TGTGCCAGCAGCAGCTCGGGACAGGGTTCCAGTCATCAGCCCCAGCATTTT,CASSSSGQGSSHQPQHF
NA,NA,TRBJ2-7,TRBV2,TGTGCCAGCAGTGTGGATAGAAGTTCCTACGAGCAGTACTTC,CASSVDRSSYEQYF
NA,NA,TRBJ2-4,TRBV9,TGTGCCAGCAGCGCCAGAGGGGGGTCCAAAAACATTCAGTACTTC,CASSARGGSKNIQYF
NA,NA,TRBJ1-6,TRBV9,TGTGCCAGCAGCCCCCTGCAGGGATCACCCCTCCACTTT,CASSPLQGSPLHF
NA,NA,TRBJ2-7,TRBV24-1,TGTGCCACCAGTGACAATTTGGGGGACCGCCACTACGAGCAGTACTTC,CATSDNLGDRHYEQYF
NA,NA,TRBJ1-1,TRBV12-3/TRBV12-4,TGTGCCAGCAGCCAGGGTCCGAACACTGAAGCTTTCTTT,CASSQGPNTEAFF
NA,TRBD1,TRBJ1-2,TRBV19,TGTGCCATAGGGGGCAGGGGGCAATCTAACTATGGCTACACCTTC,CAIGGRGQSNYGYTF
NA,NA,TRBJ2-7,TRBV29-1,TGCAGCGCGCTACAGGATTCCTACGAGCAGTACTTC,CSALQDSYEQYF
NA,TRBD1,TRBJ2-7,TRBV5-4,TGTGCCAGCAGCATCCCGGGACAGGGCCCCTACGAGCAGTACTTC,CASSIPGQGPYEQYF
NA,NA,TRBJ2-5,TRBV7-9,TGTGCCAGCAGCTTAAGCCGGATAGTCCGGGAGACCCAGTACTTC,CASSLSRIVRETQYF
once,TRBD1,TRBJ1-6,TRBV18,TGTGCCAGCTCACACTCAGACAGGGTGGAGGATTCACCCCTCCACTTT,CASSHSDRVEDSPLHF
NA,NA,TRBJ1-5,TRBV19,TGTGCCAGTAGTGACAGAAATAGCAATCAGCCCCAGCATTTT,CASSDRNSNQPQHF
few,NA,TRBJ2-3,TRBV27,TGTGCCAGCAGTCAACAGGGTGAGGGGACAGATACGCAGTATTTT,CASSQQGEGTDTQYF
NA,NA,TRBJ2-6,TRBV4-2,TGTGCCAGCAGCCAAGAGACCTCTGGGGCCAACGTCCTGACTTTC,CASSQETSGANVLTF
once,NA,TRBJ2-1,TRBV5-1,TGCGCCAGCAGGCCCCCGGGACTCCCACCCGGTGGGGAGCAGTTCTTC,CASRPPGLPPGGEQFF
few,NA,TRBJ1-2,TRBV24-1,TGTGCCACCAGCCCTAACAGGGAGGATTTTGGCTACACCTTC,CATSPNREDFGYTF
NA,TRBD1,TRBJ1-6,TRBV27,TGTGCCAGCAGTGCCCGACAGGGCTCCCTTAATTCACCCCTCCACTTT,CASSARQGSLNSPLHF
NA,NA,TRBJ2-1,TRBV18,TGTGCCAGCTCACCACCGATGACAGTATACAATGAGCAGTTCTTC,CASSPPMTVYNEQFF
NA,NA,TRBJ2-2,TRBV25-1,TGTGCCAGCAGTGAAAGAAACACCGGGGAGCTGTTTTTT,CASSERNTGELFF
NA,NA,TRBJ2-7,TRBV4-3,TGCGCCAGCAGCCAAGATGTGGCGGGCAGGTCCTACGAGCAGTACTTC,CASSQDVAGRSYEQYF
NA,NA,TRBJ1-2,TRBV9,TGTGCCAGCAGCGTAGGATATGGGGACTATGGCTACACCTTC,CASSVGYGDYGYTF
NA,NA,TRBJ2-4,TRBV6-1,TGTGCCAGCAGTGAGGGTAGGGGATGGGACATTCAGTACTTC,CASSEGRGWDIQYF
NA,NA,TRBJ1-3,TRBV4-3,TGCGCCAGCAGCCAAGGGTTGGCTGGAAACACCATATATTTT,CASSQGLAGNTIYF
NA,NA,TRBJ1-4,TRBV27,TGTGCCAGCAGTTCAGGGCGGATTGAAAAACTGTTTTTT,CASSSGRIEKLFF
NA,TRBD1,TRBJ2-7,TRBV6-5,TGTGCCAGCAGTTATCCGGGACAGGTGAACGAGCAGTACTTC,CASSYPGQVNEQYF
NA,TRBD1,TRBJ2-6,TRBV7-3,TGTGCCAGCAGCTTATGGACAGGGGTCGGGGCCAACGTCCTGACTTTC,CASSLWTGVGANVLTF